This TCR beta chain was recovered during a study of cytomegalovirus exposure and HLA in healthy donors. Across the whole study: A previous analysis identified about 110 million unique TCR beta sequences derived from roughly 180 million T cells. Study observations and caveats: When presence/absence was analysed, sequencing depth was taken to be roughly uniform across donors. A missense variant in DCLRE1C was later tied to TCR beta V- and J-gene trimming. Excluded: some indistinguishable V segments such as TRBV6-2 and TRBV6-3.

Unmatched junction bases numbered 5, after V lost 5 bases and J lost 0 bases. The CDR3 runs to 16 residues. Germline loops: CDR1 MNHEY, CDR2 SMNVEV (reference sequence). A word on this clone: Antigen unknown.

PCR used 60 Vbeta primers and 13 Jbeta primers. Generated by immunoSEQ multiplex PCR, the TCRdb table keeps only in-frame clones and is missing some. The data contain tens of thousands of clones, around 78% of them seen just once; the ten biggest clones take up 0.55% to 0.65%. The chain combines TRBV27 with TRBJ2-3, with TRBD2 matching over 10 bases. Material for sequencing was PBMCs. The sequence was obtained from a man younger than 40 in good health and CMV-seronegative. The CDR3 reads CASSPQLAGSTDTQYF. DNA of the CDR3: TGTGCCAGCAGTCCACAACTAGCGGGGAGCACAGATACGCAGTATTTT.